The present TCR beta chain was sequenced within a study of response to subunit inactivated influenza vaccine. Points on this clonotype: Its antigen is not known.

Per germline, CDR1 MNHEY and CDR2 SVGEGT. The length of the CDR3 is 19 residues. V was shortened by 0 bases and J by 2 bases, with 20 bases between the two germline ends. Study-wide points: The authors suggested that few new T cells are recruited per seasonal influenza vaccination.

TCRdb fed the RT-PCR reads into MiXCR, producing one record per CDR3 protein. The table includes 860,000 or so distinct CDR3 sequences, less than 25% detected once. This receptor was taken from a man aged 50 to 59 who received an inactivated influenza vaccine. V and J are TRBV6-2 or TRBV6-3 and TRBJ1-5, with D tentatively TRBD1 (5 bases). Sample: PBMCs from blood, taken 5 to 6 days after vaccination. The chain's CDR3 is CASSYSIVSGSSGNQPQHF. The CDR3 nucleotides are TGTGCCAGCAGTTACTCGATCGTATCAGGGTCTTCCGGCAATCAGCCCCAGCATTTT.